The rows below give T cell receptor beta chains drawn from one sample of a study of shared clonotypes between healthy human individuals. Here immunoSEQ multiplex PCR was the method, and the copy in TCRdb shows in-frame clones only, minus some. Among about 2.4 million clones listed, 80% to 95% were seen once. Material for sequencing was naive CD4+ T cells from PBMCs. The receptors were gathered from a man younger than 35 in good health. Some clones in this sample may be carry-over from other donors' samples. CDR3s leave out the opening cysteine and the closing phenylalanine or tryptophan. Each record gives: J gene, V gene, clone size, CDR3 protein. The listing skips clone size in some rows; elsewhere it reads once, few, many or a size class.

TRBJ1-1,TRBV5-1,once,ASTRDIGQGIDMNTEAF
TRBJ2-1,TRBV5-5,.,ASSLTGGEVSEQF
TRBJ2-5,TRBV5-1,.,ASSLVVQGSSGAQY
TRBJ1-1,TRBV19,.,ASTRRDRAHEAF
TRBJ2-7,TRBV6-5,.,ASSYSGEYEQY
TRBJ2-3,TRBV7-9,.,ASSLGVDTQY
TRBJ1-5,TRBV15,.,ATSGTGTINQPQH
TRBJ1-2,TRBV6-1,.,ASSAGGTALGYT
TRBJ1-3,TRBV18,.,ASSPRGQGRFTSGNTIY
TRBJ2-1,TRBV7-3,.,ASSSDSYNEQF
TRBJ2-1,TRBV5-1,.,ASSLDILAGTNEQF
TRBJ2-1,TRBV27,.,ASNRGLAGWSEQF
TRBJ2-4,TRBV29-1,.,SATVGGTKNIQY
TRBJ1-6,TRBV5-1,.,ASSLATTGVNENSPLH
TRBJ1-3,TRBV5-1,.,ASSSGHTSGNTIY
TRBJ2-1,TRBV21-1,.,ASSKPVDPNEQF
TRBJ2-1,TRBV7-9,.,ASSLSTGRTRDEQF
TRBJ1-2,TRBV2,.,ASSGTGRGNYGYT
TRBJ1-1,TRBV6-6,.,ASSYTGVGNTEAF
TRBJ2-2,TRBV30,.,AWSMGLATGELF
TRBJ2-2,TRBV5-5,.,ASSFGRNTGELF
TRBJ1-6,TRBV25-1,.,ASSESGRAGNSPLH
TRBJ1-1,TRBV19,once,ASSRGQGNPAF
TRBJ2-1,TRBV5-4,.,ASSLGLAGGPINEQF
TRBJ2-4,TRBV18,.,ASSPLDGRSKNIQY
TRBJ2-5,TRBV7-9,.,ASSRTSSAKETQY
TRBJ2-2,TRBV19,.,ASSIPPTGELF
TRBJ1-2,TRBV5-1,.,ASSEAGTGVGYT
TRBJ1-2,TRBV4-1,.,ASSPIPGQGARGYT
TRBJ2-5,TRBV7-2,few,ASSLPGARETQY
TRBJ2-3,TRBV5-1,.,ASSLGPGLAGGPIDTQY
TRBJ1-2,TRBV6-1,.,ASTLRKGNYGYT
TRBJ2-1,TRBV28,.,ASSLMGLAGSRQF
TRBJ1-3,TRBV30,.,AWSRAGNSGNTIY
TRBJ2-6,TRBV4-2,.,ASSPGQGALGANVLT
TRBJ2-3,TRBV19,.,ASSSLRSGRSTDTQY
TRBJ2-7,TRBV28,.,ASKVAVENEQY
TRBJ1-2,TRBV5-5,.,ASSWTGGGYT
TRBJ2-1,TRBV18,.,ASSPPSNQLNEQF
TRBJ2-5,TRBV5-6,once,ASSLGRTGAETQY
TRBJ1-2,TRBV5-3,.,ARSLDREDGYT